What follows are 2 T cell receptor beta chains derived from one specimen sequenced in a study of blood T cell repertoires in COVID-19. This table comes from immunoSEQ multiplex PCR, and its TCRdb copy is limited to in-frame clones, with some not included. The data hold around 180,000 clones, with 80% to 90% observed a single time. What was sequenced was peripheral blood. These receptors were obtained from a human donor with active or convalescent COVID-19. The donor label of this sample is uncertain.

This chain links TRBV21-1 with TRBJ2-7; the table gives TRBD1 as D, unverified against the DNA. TRBV21-1 is a documented pseudogene. This CDR3 region has 18 residues. The CDR3 DNA reads TGTGCCAGCAGCAAACCCTTATTCCGACAGGCCTCGGCGGTTGAGCAGTACTTC. Translation gives CASSKPLFRQASAVEQYF.

This clone has more than one count but fewer than ten. Here the CDR3 reads CASREGQADNEQFF. CDR3 in DNA: TGCGCCAGCAGGGAAGGACAGGCCGACAATGAGCAGTTCTTC. The V gene is TRBV5-1, the J gene TRBJ2-1; 7 bases agree with TRBD1. The V gene's germline CDR1 is SGHRS and CDR2 YFSETQ. V was clipped by 5 bases and J by 5 bases; unmatched bases: 7. CDR3 length equals 14 residues. Full variable domain (missing parts from reference TRBV5-1 and TRBJ2-1): KAGVTQTPRYLIKTRGQQVTLSCSPISGHRSVSWYQQTPGQGLQFLFEYFSETQRNKGNFPGRFSGRQFSNSRSEMNVSTLELGDSALYLCASREGQADNEQFFGPGTRLTVL.